The 21 T cell receptor beta chains given below trace back to one sample, sequenced in a study of human T cells and chemical hapten exposure. From the RACE reads, TCRdb called clonotypes with MiXCR, one entry per CDR3 protein. This sample has 50,000 to 80,000 distinct CDR3 sequences, with 8% to 13% found just once. Time point specified: patch test 3, about 24 weeks after DPC sensitization. The treatment here: therapeutic diphenylcyclopropenone sensitization with weekly scalp DPC. The input for sequencing was whole blood, taken in connection with sensitization to the hapten diphenylcyclopropenone (DPC). These receptors all come from a woman in her 30s with alopecia areata. Some clones in this sample may be carry-over from other donors' samples.

This clonotype was counted a few times. This chain uses TRBV5-1 with TRBJ2-2; D is uncertain. Trimming took off 0 bases at V and 5 bases at J, with 11 bases between the two ends. Germline loops: CDR1 SGHRS, CDR2 YFSETQ. The CDR3 is 15 residues long. The DNA for the CDR3 is TGCGCCAGCAGCTTGGATCTTGGAGAAACCGGGGAGCTGTTTTTT. It encodes CASSLDLGETGELFF.

Many counts were recorded for this clonotype. This sequence joins TRBV6-2 or TRBV6-3 and TRBJ2-1; weak D call: TRBD1 (5 bases). V was shortened by 6 bases and J by 1 base, with 10 bases between the two germline ends. Per germline, CDR1 MNHEY and CDR2 SVGEGT. The CDR3 loop spans 14 amino acids. CDR3 sequence reads: CASRPQVSYNEQFF. The CDR3 nucleotides read TGTGCCAGCAGACCACAGGTTTCCTACAATGAGCAGTTCTTC.

This clonotype was observed at least ten times. The chain combines TRBV5-1 with TRBJ2-1; 8 nucleotides align to TRBD1. V shed 5 bases and J 5 bases; nucleotides not matched to a gene: 6. The CDR3 contains 14 residues. Germline values: CDR1 SGHRS, CDR2 YFSETQ. Here the CDR3 reads CASRLWDRNNEQFF. DNA for the CDR3: TGCGCCAGCAGGTTGTGGGACAGGAACAATGAGCAGTTCTTC.

This clonotype showed up just a few times. V is TRBV29-1 and J is TRBJ2-7, with 8 bases matching TRBD1. CDR1 is SQVTM and CDR2 is ANQGSEA in the germline V gene. The J segment lost 5 bases and the V segment lost 7 bases, leaving 4 bases of the junction unmatched. This CDR3 spans 11 amino acids. CDR3 loop: CSAGQGDEQYF. DNA of the CDR3: TGCAGCGCTGGACAGGGCGACGAGCAGTACTTC.

This clonotype was observed at least ten times. The rearrangement links TRBV29-1 to TRBJ2-1; TRBD2 agrees at 9 bases. The CDR3 has 19 residues. Germline assignment: CDR1 SQVTM and CDR2 ANQGSEA. V was pared by 0 bases and J by 4 bases, with 16 bases of the junction left unmatched. The CDR3 spells CSVEDLAAGGPVGYNEQFF. The CDR3 DNA follows: TGCAGCGTTGAAGATCTTGCCGCGGGAGGGCCTGTGGGGTACAATGAGCAGTTCTTC.

CDR3 nucleotide sequence: TGCGCCAGCAGCTTGTTAGGACACCTGAACACCGGGGAGCTGTTTTTT. This codes for CASSLLGHLNTGELFF. The chain recombines TRBV5-1 with TRBJ2-2; tentative D call: TRBD1 (5 bases). With 1 base removed from V and 1 base from J, the gap between germline ends came to 11 bases. Germline V gene lookup returns CDR1 SGHRS and CDR2 YFSETQ. The CDR3 spans 16 residues.

V gene TRBV12-3 or TRBV12-4 combines with J gene TRBJ2-7; 9 bases fit TRBD1. J was trimmed by 7 bases and V by 5 bases; bases with no gene match: 9. The CDR3 loop spans 14 amino acids. The chain's CDR3 is CASSHDRGVGEQYF. The CDR3, as DNA: TGTGCCAGCAGTCATGACAGGGGGGTAGGTGAGCAGTACTTC.

This clonotype was found many times. The rearrangement links TRBV30 to TRBJ2-2, with D unclear. This CDR3 contains 14 residues. The V gene's germline CDR1 is GTSNPN and CDR2 SVGIG (reference sequence). V lost 3 bases, J lost 3 bases, and 11 bases lay in between. CDR3 nucleotides: TGTGCCTGGAGGACCGGGCCTCACACCGGGGAGCTGTTTTTT. Translated, it gives CAWRTGPHTGELFF.

This clonotype was counted between two and nine times. The V call is TRBV18, the J call TRBJ1-5, with D perhaps TRBD1 (5 bases). This CDR3 comprises 15 residues. The V and J ends lost 5 bases and 5 bases respectively, with 16 bases between them. The germline CDR1 and CDR2 sequences are KGHSH and LQKENI. The CDR3 loop is CASSAVPTADQPQHF. The CDR3 nucleotides are TGTGCCAGCTCAGCTGTCCCGACAGCCGATCAGCCCCAGCATTTT.

This clonotype has more than one count but fewer than ten. Germline and junction disagree at one end, which may indicate a read error. The chain joins TRBV10-3 to TRBJ1-1; 9 nucleotides agree with TRBD1. The CDR3 is made up of 17 amino acids. CDR1 and CDR2 from the germline V gene are ENHRY and SYGVKD. This CDR3 is CAICESAGTGWATEAFF. The CDR3 DNA reads as TGTGCCATCTGTGAGTCCGCCGGGACAGGGTGGGCCACTGAAGCTTTCTTT.

The V gene is TRBV18, the J gene TRBJ1-2, with 8 bases aligning to TRBD1. Germline CDR1 is KGHSH and CDR2 is LQKENI. The CDR3 is 15 amino acids. V was pared by 3 bases and J by 6 bases, with 9 bases of the junction left unmatched. For the CDR3, the DNA is TGTGCCAGCTCACCCCAAAGGCAGGGGGCTGATGGCTACACCTTC. Translation: CASSPQRQGADGYTF.

This clonotype was seen at least ten times. The rearrangement links TRBV6-5 to TRBJ1-2; D gene unclear. Germline assignment: CDR1 MNHEY and CDR2 SVGAGI. The ends were cut back, 0 bases at V and 4 bases at J, with 9 bases in the middle. This CDR3 has 14 residues. CDR3 DNA: TGTGCCAGCAGTTACTCTTCGGAGTTCTATGGCTACACCTTC. Encoded protein: CASSYSSEFYGYTF.

The table lists this clonotype with many counts. The V gene is TRBV28, the J gene TRBJ2-7; 7 bases agree with TRBD2. Per germline, CDR1 MDHEN and CDR2 SYDVKM. CDR3 length: 16 residues. The V gene end was trimmed by 3 bases and the J gene end by 6 bases; junction bases not matched to a gene: 14. As DNA, the CDR3 is TGTGCCAGCAGTTTCCCCCTAACTAGCGCCTCCCGCGAGCAGTACTTC. Translated: CASSFPLTSASREQYF.

The table lists this clonotype with a few counts. This sequence joins TRBV5-1 and TRBJ2-5; D gene ambiguous. Germline V gene lookup returns CDR1 SGHRS and CDR2 YFSETQ. This CDR3 is built from 15 residues. V lost 0 bases to trimming and J lost 5 bases, with 14 bases between them. The CDR3 DNA reads as TGCGCCAGCAGCTTGGCCCAGCCCTCCCGGGAGACCCAGTACTTC. Encoded protein: CASSLAQPSRETQYF.

The V and J genes are TRBV2 and TRBJ1-5; a possible D gene is TRBD1 (5 bases). Germline CDR1 is SNHLY and CDR2 is FYNNEI. Trimming stripped 3 bases from V and 4 bases from J, with 7 bases between. CDR3 size: 13 residues. The CDR3 spells CASSDYRNQPQHF. As DNA, the CDR3 is TGTGCCAGCAGTGATTACAGGAATCAGCCCCAGCATTTT.

Many counts were recorded for this clonotype. This chain joins TRBV20-1 and TRBJ2-7; 14 positions agree with TRBD2. CDR3 size: 17 residues. Germline V CDR1 and CDR2: DFQATT, SNEGSKA (reference sequence). J gave up 0 bases and V 3 bases, and 7 bases lay outside the gene matches. The DNA for the CDR3 is TGCAGTGCTAGCCGGACTAGCGGGGGGACGAGCTCCTACGAGCAGTACTTC. It codes for CSASRTSGGTSSYEQYF.

This clonotype appeared a few times. The gene calls are TRBV19 and TRBJ1-5; D is uncertain. The germline gives CDR1 LNHDA, CDR2 SQIVND (reference sequence). Trimming left V 3 bases short and J 0 bases short, with 12 bases between. CDR3 length equals 16 residues. The DNA for the CDR3 is TGTGCCAGTAGTATTTTCCAGACTAATAGCAATCAGCCCCAGCATTTT. This encodes CASSIFQTNSNQPQHF.

V usage is TRBV7-3 and J usage is TRBJ2-3, with D possibly being TRBD2 (6 bases). The CDR3 has 15 amino acids. V gave up 4 bases and J gave up 2 bases, with 13 bases separating them. Germline V gives CDR1 SGHTA, CDR2 FQGTGA. Here the CDR3 DNA reads TGTGCCAGCAGCTCCCCGGGGGACCCCACAGATACGCAGTATTTT. It codes for CASSSPGDPTDTQYF.

This clonotype was seen more than once but under ten times. The chain employs TRBV19 and TRBJ1-5; D call uncertain. V lost 3 bases and J lost 6, with 9 bases in between. This CDR3 contains 13 residues. From germline, CDR1 is LNHDA and CDR2 SQIVND (reference sequence). The CDR3 coding sequence is TGTGCCAGTAGTATTCAGGAGGGTCAGCCCCAGCATTTT. Residues: CASSIQEGQPQHF. Looking up the rest from reference TRBV19 and TRBJ1-5 gives the full variable domain: DGGITQSPKYLFRKEGQNVTLSCEQNLNHDAMYWYRQDPGQGLRLIYYSQIVNDFQKGDIAEGYSVSREKKESFPLTVTSAQKNPTAFYLCASSIQEGQPQHFGDGTRLSIL.

The chain recombines TRBV7-8 with TRBJ1-1; tentative D call: TRBD1 (6 bases). Germline-derived CDR1 and CDR2 are SGHVS and FQNEAQ. The CDR3 has 15 amino acids. V was cut by 4 bases and J by 0 bases, with 12 bases left in between. The CDR3 nucleotides read TGTGCCAGCAGCTCTCCGACAGGCATGAACACTGAAGCTTTCTTT. Translated, it gives CASSSPTGMNTEAFF. The variable domain in full, with the rest retrieved from reference TRBV7-8 and TRBJ1-1, is GAGVSQSPRYKVAKRGQDVALRCDPISGHVSLFWYQQALGQGPEFLTYFQNEAQLDKSGLPSDRFFAERPEGSVSTLKIQRTQQEDSAVYLCASSSPTGMNTEAFFGQGTRLTVV.

This clonotype came up a few times. The CDR3 DNA reads TGCAGTGCTCTTAGACAGTCCTCCTATGGCTACACCTTC. This translates into CSALRQSSYGYTF. V and J are TRBV20-1 and TRBJ1-2; D possibly corresponds to TRBD1 (5 bases). The CDR3 runs to 13 residues. V lost 5 bases and J lost 4, with 14 bases in between. Germline CDR1 and CDR2: DFQATT and SNEGSKA (reference sequence).